This T cell receptor beta chain was obtained from a study of shared clonotypes between healthy human individuals. Study-level findings and limits: Lower generation probabilities were found for non-shared clonotypes than for those shared by all four donors.

CDR3 size: 15 residues. The V gene's germline CDR1 is SGDLS and CDR2 YYNGEE. V shed 1 base, J shed 3 bases, and the junction held 4 bases outside the gene matches. The table came from immunoSEQ multiplex PCR; TCRdb's copy has only in-frame clones and leaves some out. This table holds 1.5 million to 1.9 million clones, around 98% found once. As regards this clone: Its antigen is not identified. The sample has other DNA sequences that encode this CDR3 too.

This rearrangement joins TRBV9 to TRBJ2-3; TRBD1 aligns across 8 bases. The receptor was derived from a man aged 25 to 40 in good health. The sample consisted of naive CD4+ T cells sorted from blood. Subset denoted: CD45RA+ positively selected. CDR3 residues: CASSVRQGRTDTQYF. The CDR3 region has the DNA TGTGCCAGCAGCGTACGACAGGGGAGGACAGATACGCAGTATTTT.